This T cell receptor beta chain came from a study of vaccination and CD4 T cells after COVID-19 (dated by TCRdb to the early 2020s). A note on the overall study: Convalescent patients had a positive SARS-CoV-2 result on nasal swab PCR, and of these patients, about ten had mild disease and one had severe disease. Control cultures used a CEFX viral epitope pool as positive control, an HIV-1 Nef peptide pool as negative control, or no peptide. The cultures were stimulated with overlapping spike peptide pools from SARS-CoV-2 and from the common cold coronaviruses HCoV-NL63, HCoV-OC43 and HCoV-229E. Post-vaccine blood samples were collected a median of approximately eleven weeks after the second vaccine dose, ranging from roughly 12 to 250 days. The spike-specific CD4+ TCR repertoire was compared before and after mRNA vaccination in fewer than eleven COVID-19 convalescent patients and a few infection-naive healthy vaccine recipients. Participants got two doses of the Pfizer-BioNTech BNT162b2 vaccine (n=8) or two doses of the Moderna mRNA-1273 vaccine (n=2). Six males and four females were included in the convalescent cohort, with two Hispanic individuals, seven Caucasians, two Asians and one multiracial person represented. Post-COVID blood samples from convalescent patients were collected a median of around 110 days after diagnosis, with a range of roughly 35 to 180 days.

The treatment or condition label here, explained by the study, means: approximately 10-day PBMC culture with coronavirus spike peptide pools or control peptides (ViraFEST assay). The ViraFEST assay was used in the study, in which antigen-specific T cells were expanded with peptide pools and expanded clonotypes were subsequently identified by TCR sequencing. The convalescent patients' positive SARS-CoV-2 PCR tests were from March to December 2020, which was before the Alpha, Beta and Delta variants emerged in the United States. Roughly 2.1 million PBMCs per well were cultured in IMDM with approximately 4.9% human AB serum and 7.5 to 10 IU/ml IL-2, plus 10 ug/ml peptide pools. Half of the culture medium was replaced with fresh IL-2-containing medium on days 3 and 7. After roughly nine days of culture, CD4+ T cells were isolated by negative selection using the EasySep CD4+ T cell isolation kit. PBMCs were separated from whole blood using Ficoll-Paque Plus gradient centrifugation and then either used fresh or cryopreserved at -140C. Each culture condition was generally run in triplicate wells.

General study outcomes and caveats: The median count of SARS-CoV-2-reactive clonotypes went up from 20 to 25 after infection to approximately 40 after vaccination, although the change was not significant. Of the vaccine-specific clones found in convalescent patients, nearly all (304 of 307) were mono-reactive for SARS-CoV-2 spike instead of being cross-reactive with common cold coronaviruses. Among the post-vaccine SARS-CoV-2-reactive clones in convalescent patients, a median around 90% showed up only after vaccination, which suggests vaccine-specific priming. Only a relatively small number of convalescent patients were included in the study, and early timepoints following natural infection were not analyzed.

Libraries were prepared through PCR. TCR sequencing of DNA from cultured CD4+ T cells used the Oncomine TCR Beta short-read assay at the Johns Hopkins FTIC core. The QIAamp micro DNA kit was used to extract genomic DNA from the cultured CD4+ T cells. Oncomine TCR Beta libraries made from cultured CD4+ T cells were pooled using unique dual indexes and sequenced on an Illumina iSeq 100. In the source study's methods: Non-productive sequences were removed, and CDR3s that did not start with C, did not end with F or W, or were shorter than 7 amino acids were discarded. Antigen-specific clonotypes were identified with the MANAFEST web application by comparing peptide-stimulated wells with reference and other culture wells. For a clone to be called positive, the clone needed an FDR below 0.05, an odds ratio above 5, and a productive frequency above 0.1% in at least two of three replicate wells. Cross-reactive clonotypes were defined as significantly expanded in both SARS-CoV-2 spike wells and at least one common cold coronavirus spike condition. Similarity between CDR3 sequences was evaluated in R version 3.6.1 using Levenshtein distances (stringdist) and unrooted phylogenetic trees (ape). Using fastp at Q25 and MiXCR, TCRdb reprocessed the public reads and kept productive beta chains. Duplicate CDR3 protein sequences are folded into a single record with the most common DNA and genes. Clone size and V and J calls follow TCRdb, not the original study. For this sample there are some 16,000 distinct CDR3 sequences; roughly 45% appear just once. The ten largest clones take up under 8% of the sample.

The CDR3 numbers 12 residues from cysteine through phenylalanine. Only CDR3 DNA is held: 36 bases, read in frame from base 1. As encoded in the germline V gene, CDR1 is MDHEN while CDR2 is SYDVKM. V and J lose 6 bases and 5 bases, and a span of 7 bases separates them. Comment on this clonotype: Its antigen is currently not known. No base qualities exist here, and no much larger clone lies one base off it.

The receptor was derived from a human donor who had recovered from COVID-19. The V and J genes are TRBV28 and TRBJ2-2; TRBD1 might be the D gene, on 5 matching bases. The source was CD4+ T cells from blood, cultured in vitro, collected after SARS-CoV-2 vaccination. The DNA is TGTGCCAGCAGCTACAGGACCGGGGAGCTGTTTTTT. This codes for CASSYRTGELFF.